The entry below describes one T cell receptor (beta chain). It lacks a known antigen. Nothing much larger sits one base from this clone, and base qualities are not available. As encoded in the germline V gene, CDR1 is SGHDT while CDR2 is YYEEEE. Clipping removes 0 bases from V and 4 bases from J, with 4 as the unmatched junction base count. CDR3 length: 14 amino acids, cysteine to phenylalanine. Only the CDR3 region is kept as DNA, spanning 42 bases read in frame from base 1. The collaborating institutions used their own protocols to collect whole blood in K2EDTA tubes. For TCRbeta analysis, collaborators shipped samples as frozen whole blood, isolated PBMCs, or DNA extracted from either of those sample types. These data come from a study of blood T cell repertoires in COVID-19 (dated by TCRdb to the early 2020s). Regarding the complete study: The collaborator samples originated in the United States, Italy and Spain and spanned the acute and convalescent phases of COVID-19. The material from the prospective study consisted of cDNA or gDNA derived from T cells, B-cell-depleted T cells, or PBMCs. The dataset comprised deeply sampled blood TCRbeta repertoires from subjects exposed to, actively infected with, or recovered from COVID-19. The repertoires were released in a freely available public database meant as a resource for research on the immune response to SARS-CoV-2. The samples were drawn from two sources: the first 160 participants of the ongoing ImmuneRACE study, and about 1,300 subjects contributed by 6 global collaborators. The sample metadata nearly always contained a de-identified subject ID, COVID-19 status, age in years and sex. Where available, HLA class I and class II types were obtained from metadata supplied by the sample provider rather than from assay-based typing. The paper's findings and limits, for the study overall: How much clinical and demographic metadata was included differed by source and by participant, and the metadata was provided uncurated.

TCRbeta CDR3 regions were amplified from genomic DNA by means of the immunoSEQ Assay, a bias-controlled multiplex PCR. In the source study's methods: The number of nucleated cells in each sample was estimated by amplification of reference gene primers within the assay. To quantify the absolute abundance of each unique TCRbeta CDR3 rearrangement, sequence reads were collapsed and filtered. For each sample, productive Simpson clonality was calculated by taking the square root of Simpson's diversity index across productive rearrangements. TCRdb obtained this table from immuneACCESS and retained in-frame rearrangements with V and J assigned. These tables miss some clones; where compared with another copy, unresolved V genes account for less than half of the shortfall, and the remainder is unexplained. Clone size and the V and J calls come from that table; the DNA yielded D and trimming. Recorded for this sample are over 100,000 clones; 84% of them occurred a single time. The ten most abundant clones make up 10% to 15% of the sample.

The V and J genes are TRBV5-6 and TRBJ2-7; TRBD1 fits 7 bases in the junction. Sequenced sample: peripheral blood. This clonotype was obtained from a woman in her fifties or sixties with acute or convalescent COVID-19. The CDR3 is CASSLVRQGYEQYF. The base sequence is TGTGCCAGCAGCTTGGTCCGACAGGGTTACGAGCAGTACTTC.